This T cell receptor beta chain was profiled in a study of shared clonotypes between healthy human individuals. Study-level points and caveats: In contrast to clonotypes shared by all four donors, non-shared clonotypes had lower generation probabilities. It was expected that sequencing depth would affect clonotype sharing among donors.

The authors ran the assay at deep level. TCRdb keeps only in-frame clones here, not all; method: immunoSEQ multiplex PCR. In the table there are millions of clones, 85% to 95% of which are singletons. This CDR3 spans 13 amino acids. Trimming removed 5 bases from V and 7 bases from J, with 11 bases in between. Per germline, CDR1 SEHNR and CDR2 FQNEAQ (reference sequence). Cells designated naive CD8 were CD45RO-negative and were positively selected for CCR7, with terminally differentiated effector memory CD45RA+ cells excluded. Comment on this clone: What it binds is unknown.

The rearrangement links TRBV7-9 to TRBJ1-4; tentative D call: TRBD1 (5 bases). The clonotype comes from a man between 18 and 29 years old in good health. Some clones in this sample may be carry-over from other donors' samples. Sequencing was performed on naive CD8+ T cells from PBMCs. CDR3 bases: TGTGCCAGCAGCCAAGCCGGGACTGAAAAACTGTTTTTT. It translates to CASSQAGTEKLFF.